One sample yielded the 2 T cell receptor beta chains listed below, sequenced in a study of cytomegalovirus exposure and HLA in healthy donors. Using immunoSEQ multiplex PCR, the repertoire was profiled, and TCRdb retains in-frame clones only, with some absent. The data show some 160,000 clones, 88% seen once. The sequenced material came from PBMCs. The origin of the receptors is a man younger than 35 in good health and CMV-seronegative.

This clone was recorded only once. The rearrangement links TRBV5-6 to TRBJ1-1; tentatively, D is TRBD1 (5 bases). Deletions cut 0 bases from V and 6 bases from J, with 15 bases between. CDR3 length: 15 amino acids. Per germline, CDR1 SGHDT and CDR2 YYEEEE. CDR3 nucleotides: TGTGCCAGCAGCTTGGCCTTCAAGGGGAGGGCTGAAGCTTTCTTT. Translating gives CASSLAFKGRAEAFF.

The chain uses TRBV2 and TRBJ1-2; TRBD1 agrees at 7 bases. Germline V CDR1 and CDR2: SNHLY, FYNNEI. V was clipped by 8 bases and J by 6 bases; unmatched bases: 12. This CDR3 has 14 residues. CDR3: CASGRMTGSDGYTF. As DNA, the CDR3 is TGTGCCAGCGGGAGAATGACAGGGTCCGATGGCTACACCTTC. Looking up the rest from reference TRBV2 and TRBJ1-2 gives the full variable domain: EPEVTQTPSHQVTQMGQEVILRCVPISNHLYFYWYRQILGQKVEFLVSFYNNEISEKSEIFDDQFSVERPDGSNFTLKIRSTKLEDSAMYFCASGRMTGSDGYTFGSGTRLTVV.